These 27 T cell receptor beta chains share one sample of origin, sequenced in a study of shared clonotypes between healthy human individuals. Generated by immunoSEQ multiplex PCR, the TCRdb table keeps only in-frame clones and is missing some. The data hold about 1 million clones, with about 70% observed a single time. The sequencing sample was made of memory CD4+ T cells sorted from blood. The sample's subset: CD45RA-negative fraction. These receptors originate from a young man in good health.

The genes are TRBV23-1 and TRBJ2-3, with TRBD1 matching 9 bases. TRBV23-1 counts as an open reading frame of uncertain function. The V segment lost 3 bases and the J segment 2 bases; nucleotides outside the gene matches: 30. This CDR3 has 24 residues. CDR3 sequence: CASSHYYGTGLIRTTPEATDTQYF. The CDR3 DNA sequence: TGCGCCAGCAGTCACTACTACGGGACAGGGTTAATTAGGACCACACCCGAAGCCACAGATACGCAGTATTTT.

This chain joins TRBV7-9 and TRBJ2-1; 7 positions match TRBD1. The CDR3 runs 18 residues. Germline trimming cut 1 base from V and 2 bases from J; bases unmatched to any gene: 11. The germline V gene encodes CDR1 SEHNR and CDR2 FQNEAQ (reference sequence). The CDR3 nucleotides read TGTGCCAGCAGCTTAGGTCCCGGACAGGCCGGACCCTACAATGAGCAGTTCTTC. Its translation: CASSLGPGQAGPYNEQFF.

The gene calls are TRBV5-6 and TRBJ1-4; 7 bases map to TRBD1. Trimming at V came to 4 bases and at J to 8 bases, leaving 17 bases not matched to a gene. In germline, CDR1 is SGHDT, CDR2 YYEEEE. This CDR3 comprises 17 residues. The CDR3 reads CASSTGEYTGVREKLFF. CDR3 nucleotide sequence: TGTGCCAGCAGCACGGGGGAATACACAGGGGTTCGGGAAAAACTGTTTTTT.

V gene TRBV6-6 combines with J gene TRBJ1-2, with 10 bases that match TRBD1. J was trimmed by 4 bases and V by 7 bases; bases with no gene match: 9. Per the germline V gene, CDR1 is MNHNY and CDR2 is SVGAGI (reference sequence). This CDR3 has 15 residues. The CDR3 here is CASTSRDRGAYGYTF. For the CDR3, the DNA is TGTGCCAGCACCTCCCGGGACAGGGGAGCCTATGGCTACACCTTC.

This clone showed up just once. The V gene is TRBV7-2, the J gene TRBJ1-2; D not resolved. V was shortened by 7 bases and J by 5 bases, with 17 bases between the two germline ends. CDR3 length equals 14 residues. Germline-derived CDR1 and CDR2 are SGHTA and FQGNSA. In DNA form, the CDR3 reads TGTGCCAGCACCACCGAGACGGGTTGGTATGGCTACACCTTC. Residues: CASTTETGWYGYTF.

In this sample, this clone turned up once. This chain uses TRBV19 with TRBJ2-2; D ambiguous. The CDR3 length is 17 residues. The V gene lost 4 bases and the J gene lost 0 bases, with 15 bases spanning the gap. Looked up from germline, CDR1 is LNHDA and CDR2 is SQIVND (reference sequence). CDR3 amino acids: CASSTRSRIANTGELFF. CDR3 DNA sequence: TGTGCCAGTAGTACCCGCAGCAGGATCGCGAACACCGGGGAGCTGTTTTTT.

This clone showed up many times. The J gene is TRBJ2-7, the V gene TRBV7-6; D remains unclear. The CDR3 is 12 amino acids. Germline-derived CDR1 and CDR2 are SGHVS and FNYEAQ. V lost 4 bases to trimming and J lost 3 bases, with 7 bases between them. CDR3 DNA sequence: TGTGCCAGCAGCTCTCAAGACTACGAGCAGTACTTC. Protein sequence: CASSSQDYEQYF.

CDR3 loop: CASSFDDRGSPLHF. CDR3 nucleotide sequence: TGTGCCAGCAGCTTCGATGACAGGGGATCACCCCTCCACTTT. The genes are TRBV5-6 and TRBJ1-6, with 8 bases fitting TRBD1. With V trimmed by 2 bases and J by 10 bases, 5 bases remained unmatched. The CDR3 runs to 14 residues. CDR1 and CDR2 from the germline V gene are SGHDT and YYEEEE.

The genes are TRBV4-1 and TRBJ2-1; D perhaps matches TRBD1 (5 bases). Trimming stripped 1 base from V and 1 base from J, with 14 bases between. The germline CDR1 and CDR2 sequences are MGHRA and YSYEKL. The CDR3 sequence is 17 residues long. The CDR3 coding sequence is TGCGCCAGCAGCCAAGTAGATTTGGGGCTTTCCTACAATGAGCAGTTCTTC. It is translated as CASSQVDLGLSYNEQFF.

As to this clone: The identical CDR3 is also encoded by other nucleotide sequences in the sample. J is TRBJ2-7 and V is TRBV7-2; 11 positions match TRBD1. V trimming: 1 base; J trimming: 3 bases; junction bases outside the gene matches: 2. CDR1 is SGHTA, CDR2 FQGNSA, per germline. This CDR3 comprises 15 residues. As DNA, the CDR3 is TGTGCCAGCAGCTTAGTGGGGACAGGGGGCTACGAGCAGTACTTC. This codes for CASSLVGTGGYEQYF.

The chain joins TRBV19 to TRBJ2-7, with D possibly being TRBD2 (5 bases). Germline CDR1 and CDR2: LNHDA and SQIVND (reference sequence). Trimming stripped 3 bases from V and 4 bases from J, with 16 bases between. The CDR3 consists of 15 residues. CDR3 amino acids: CASSIPGESGYEQYF. CDR3 DNA: TGTGCCAGTAGTATCCCTGGGGAGAGTGGGTACGAGCAGTACTTC. The full variable domain, its missing parts supplied by reference TRBV19 and TRBJ2-7, is DGGITQSPKYLFRKEGQNVTLSCEQNLNHDAMYWYRQDPGQGLRLIYYSQIVNDFQKGDIAEGYSVSREKKESFPLTVTSAQKNPTAFYLCASSIPGESGYEQYFGPGTRLTVT.

In its sample, this clone was seen a few times. The same CDR3 can be traced to other DNA sequences in this sample. The J gene is TRBJ1-2, the V gene TRBV19; unclear D gene. V shed 3 bases and J shed 1 base, with 9 bases lying between them. The CDR3 contains 14 residues. Germline loops: CDR1 LNHDA, CDR2 SQIVND (reference sequence). The CDR3 loop reads CASSIQWSNYGYTF. CDR3 DNA: TGTGCCAGTAGTATCCAGTGGAGTAACTATGGCTACACCTTC. The full variable domain, in which reference TRBV19 and TRBJ1-2 provide the parts outside the CDR3, is DGGITQSPKYLFRKEGQNVTLSCEQNLNHDAMYWYRQDPGQGLRLIYYSQIVNDFQKGDIAEGYSVSREKKESFPLTVTSAQKNPTAFYLCASSIQWSNYGYTFGSGTRLTVV.

V and J are TRBV30 and TRBJ1-2, with a tentative D call TRBD1 (5 bases). CDR1 and CDR2 (germline): GTSNPN, SVGIG (reference sequence). There are 14 residues in the CDR3. The V gene lost 0 bases and the J gene lost 6 bases, with 14 bases spanning the gap. This CDR3 reads CAWSVLGGRDGYTF. The CDR3 nucleotides read TGTGCCTGGAGTGTACTTGGGGGGAGGGATGGCTACACCTTC.

V is TRBV6-5 and J is TRBJ2-7, with 7 bases identical to TRBD1. The CDR3 sequence is 14 residues long. Germline V lookup: CDR1 MNHEY, CDR2 SVGAGI. The trim removed 5 bases at V and 0 bases at J, leaving 4 bases unmatched. The CDR3 loop reads CASSPDRFSYEQYF. The CDR3 nucleotides read TGTGCCAGCAGTCCGGACAGGTTCTCCTACGAGCAGTACTTC.

DNA for the CDR3: TGCAGCTACGGTTCGGGTAGGAGCCAAGAGACCCAGTACTTC. Its translation: CSYGSGRSQETQYF. V usage is TRBV29-1 and J usage is TRBJ2-5; D not resolved. The CDR3 runs 14 residues. Trimming left V 8 bases short and J 1 base short, with 17 bases between. The germline CDR1 and CDR2 sequences are SQVTM and ANQGSEA.

In the case of this clone: Other nucleotide sequences in the sample specify the same CDR3. V usage is TRBV28 and J usage is TRBJ2-3; TRBD1 agrees at 8 bases. This CDR3 has 15 residues. The V segment lost 2 bases and the J segment 1 base; nucleotides outside the gene matches: 2. Germline V gene sequence: CDR1 MDHEN, CDR2 SYDVKM. The CDR3 reads CASSLPGQGTDTQYF. CDR3 nucleotides: TGTGCCAGCAGTTTACCGGGACAGGGCACAGATACGCAGTATTTT.

This sequence joins TRBV30 and TRBJ2-5, with D uncertain. The CDR3 length is 12 residues. V was clipped by 5 bases and J by 0 bases, with 7 bases between them. Looked up from germline, CDR1 is GTSNPN and CDR2 is SVGIG (reference sequence). CDR3 protein: CAWAGYQETQYF. The CDR3 nucleotides read TGTGCCTGGGCCGGTTACCAAGAGACCCAGTACTTC.

As regards this clone: A much more abundant neighbour one base away suggests this may be a read error. Other nucleotide sequences in the sample specify the same CDR3. The chain uses TRBV4-2 and TRBJ2-5; 12 bases line up with TRBD2. The CDR3 loop spans 17 amino acids. The V and J ends lost 6 bases and 1 base, in that order; junction bases with no gene match: 9. The germline V gene has CDR1 LGHNA and CDR2 YNFKEQ. CDR3 nucleotides: TGTGCCAGCAGTCTTGGACTAGCGGGGTTTGTCCAAGAGACCCAGTACTTC. Residues: CASSLGLAGFVQETQYF.

This clone has just one count. The same CDR3 also results from other DNA sequences found in this sample. The chain uses TRBV7-2 and TRBJ2-3; D ambiguous. The CDR3 runs 14 residues. Germline V gives CDR1 SGHTA, CDR2 FQGNSA. V lost 5 bases to trimming and J lost 3 bases, with 12 bases between them. In DNA, the CDR3 is TGTGCCAGCAGCCCTGAGTGGGGAACAGATACGCAGTATTTT. As protein: CASSPEWGTDTQYF.

V is TRBV5-1 and J is TRBJ1-2; D uncertain. The V gene's germline CDR1 is SGHRS and CDR2 YFSETQ. V lost 4 bases and J 4 bases, leaving 20 bases between the germline ends. The CDR3 totals 16 residues. The CDR3 here is CASSTEGTGVSYGYTF. In DNA, the CDR3 is TGCGCCAGCAGCACGGAGGGCACCGGAGTGAGCTATGGCTACACCTTC. Supplemented by reference TRBV5-1 and TRBJ1-2, the full variable domain reads KAGVTQTPRYLIKTRGQQVTLSCSPISGHRSVSWYQQTPGQGLQFLFEYFSETQRNKGNFPGRFSGRQFSNSRSEMNVSTLELGDSALYLCASSTEGTGVSYGYTFGSGTRLTVV.

The V call is TRBV7-9, the J call TRBJ1-6; TRBD1 is a possible D gene (5 bases). CDR3 length equals 15 residues. Germline loops: CDR1 SEHNR, CDR2 FQNEAQ (reference sequence). The ends were cut back, 10 bases at V and 3 bases at J, with 16 bases in the middle. CDR3 nucleotide sequence: TGTGCCACACAAACCGGGGCCATCTATAATTCACCCCTCCACTTT. The encoded protein is CATQTGAIYNSPLHF.

This chain joins TRBV5-1 and TRBJ2-1, with TRBD2 identical over 10 bases. CDR1 is SGHRS and CDR2 is YFSETQ in the germline V gene. The CDR3 sequence is 15 residues long. J lost 2 bases, V lost 1 base, and 0 bases had no gene match. The CDR3: CASSLTSGTYNEQFF. CDR3 nucleotide sequence: TGCGCCAGCAGCTTGACTAGCGGGACCTACAATGAGCAGTTCTTC.

About this clone: Other DNA sequences within the sample encode an identical CDR3. The V and J genes are TRBV30 and TRBJ1-5, with 9 bases lining up with TRBD1. The germline CDR1 and CDR2 sequences are GTSNPN and SVGIG (reference sequence). This CDR3 comprises 13 residues. V lost 1 base to trimming and J lost 5 bases; unmatched junction nucleotides: 0. The CDR3 DNA follows: TGTGCCTGGAGTGGACAGGGGGATCAGCCCCAGCATTTT. Translating gives CAWSGQGDQPQHF.

Only a few counts were recorded for this clone. This chain joins TRBV19 and TRBJ1-4; a weak D match, TRBD1 (5 bases). Germline CDR1 LNHDA, CDR2 SQIVND (reference sequence). V lost 10 bases and J 8 bases, leaving 20 bases between the germline ends. The CDR3 is 14 residues long. CDR3 amino acids: CATMKRQSAEKLFF. The CDR3 region has the DNA TGTGCCACGATGAAGAGACAGTCTGCGGAAAAACTGTTTTTT.

This clone was counted a single time. The chain is built from TRBV2 and TRBJ2-7; tentatively, D is TRBD2 (5 bases). The V gene's germline CDR1 is SNHLY and CDR2 FYNNEI. This CDR3 has 15 residues. Trimming took off 1 base at V and 0 bases at J, with 10 bases between the two ends. CDR3 nucleotide sequence: TGTGCCAGCAGTGAAGGTGGACTGAGCTCCTACGAGCAGTACTTC. It specifies CASSEGGLSSYEQYF.

The V and J genes are TRBV18 and TRBJ2-1, with 10 bases matching TRBD1. V lost 4 bases to trimming and J lost 3 bases; unmatched junction nucleotides: 3. CDR1 and CDR2 (germline): KGHSH, LQKENI. The CDR3 is 15 residues long. The CDR3 DNA is TGTGCCAGCTCACTAGACAGGGGGCTCTACAATGAGCAGTTCTTC. It yields the protein CASSLDRGLYNEQFF.

This clone has more than one count but fewer than ten. The V and J genes are TRBV7-8 and TRBJ1-1; 9 nucleotides match TRBD1. The CDR3 spans 15 residues. Losses at the gene ends were 5 bases for V and 5 bases for J; bases not matched to a gene: 9. CDR1 and CDR2 (germline): SGHVS, FQNEAQ. The chain's CDR3 is CASSPNGQGRTEAFF. DNA of the CDR3: TGTGCCAGCAGCCCCAATGGACAGGGGAGAACTGAAGCTTTCTTT.